These 18 T cell receptor beta chains were all obtained from the same sample, sequenced in a study of blood T cells in healthy people across ages. A sample-barcoded 5' primer and a J-beta primer mix were used in a second PCR of roughly 6 to 11 cycles. One entry per CDR3 protein, called by TCRdb with MiXCR from the 5' RACE reads. Of nearly 1 million distinct CDR3 sequences listed, roughly half are singletons. The sample consisted of blood. The receptor source for this set is a woman in her sixties in good health.

CDR3 nucleotides: TGTGCCAGCAGAGCAACAGACAATCAGCCCCAGCATTTT. Translating gives CASRATDNQPQHF. The chain has TRBV6-2 or TRBV6-3 and TRBJ1-5, with no clear D. Trimming removed 6 bases at V and 3 bases at J, with 9 bases between. The CDR3 length is 13 residues. Germline-derived CDR1 and CDR2 are MNHEY and SVGEGT.

The chain employs TRBV12-3 or TRBV12-4 and TRBJ2-3; D not certain. This CDR3 spans 12 amino acids. Trimming stripped 3 bases from V and 5 bases from J, with 6 bases between. The CDR3 sequence: CASSLIKDTQYF. In DNA form, the CDR3 reads TGTGCCAGCAGTTTGATTAAAGATACGCAGTATTTT.

The V call is TRBV7-9, the J call TRBJ1-5; D ambiguous. The germline gives CDR1 SEHNR, CDR2 FQNEAQ (reference sequence). Deletions cut 5 bases from V and 7 bases from J, with 15 bases between. The CDR3 contains 14 residues. This CDR3 reads CASSPREQLQPQHF. CDR3 bases: TGTGCCAGCAGCCCAAGGGAACAACTCCAGCCCCAGCATTTT.

This clonotype has a handful of counts. The chain employs TRBV12-3 or TRBV12-4 and TRBJ2-1; 8 bases line up with TRBD1. Trimming took 5 bases from V and 10 from J; bases not matched to a gene: 10. The CDR3 is 14 amino acids. CDR3 DNA sequence: TGTGCCAGCAGTACCTACAGGGGGAGAGGGGAGCAGTTCTTC. Translation: CASSTYRGRGEQFF.

Here the CDR3 DNA reads TGCAGTGCTGGGGTTGGGGGTGTGGGTTACGAGCAGTACTTC. This gives the protein CSAGVGGVGYEQYF. The genes are TRBV20-1 and TRBJ2-7; the D call may be TRBD1 or TRBD2 (5 bases each). Germline CDR1 reads DFQATT; CDR2 reads SNEGSKA (reference sequence). Trimming shortened V by 5 bases and J by 4 bases, and 18 bases separated the two germline ends. The CDR3 is made up of 14 amino acids.

This chain joins TRBV11-2 and TRBJ2-4; D may be TRBD1 (6 bases). CDR1 is SGHAT and CDR2 is FQNNGV in the germline V gene. Trimming removed 5 bases at V and 7 bases at J, with 18 bases between. This CDR3 has 15 residues. The CDR3 loop is CASSLHLGGDNIQYF. The CDR3, as DNA: TGTGCCAGCAGCCTCCACCTTGGGGGCGATAACATTCAGTACTTC. The whole variable domain, remainder taken from reference TRBV11-2 and TRBJ2-4, is EAGVAQSPRYKIIEKRQSVAFWCNPISGHATLYWYQQILGQGPKLLIQFQNNGVVDDSQLPKDRFSAERLKGVDSTLKIQPAKLEDSAVYLCASSLHLGGDNIQYFGAGTRLSVL.

The chain links TRBV28 to TRBJ2-3; TRBD2 aligns across 7 bases. This CDR3 is built from 15 residues. CDR1 is MDHEN and CDR2 is SYDVKM in the germline V gene. Unmatched junction bases numbered 7, after V lost 5 bases and J lost 2 bases. CDR3 coding DNA: TGTGCCAGCAGTCCAGCGGGGTTCAACACAGATACGCAGTATTTT. This encodes CASSPAGFNTDTQYF.

The rearrangement uses TRBV29-1 and TRBJ2-1; 8 bases align to TRBD2. V gave up 1 base and J gave up 0 bases; unmatched junction bases: 11. The CDR3 is made up of 18 amino acids. The V gene's germline CDR1 is SQVTM and CDR2 ANQGSEA. The CDR3 is CSVEVTGGPPHSYNEQFF. DNA of the CDR3: TGCAGCGTTGAAGTGACGGGAGGGCCCCCTCACTCCTACAATGAGCAGTTCTTC.

This clonotype has a handful of counts. This chain uses TRBV4-1 with TRBJ2-7; 14 nucleotides align to TRBD2. The germline CDR1 and CDR2 sequences are MGHRA and YSYEKL. CDR3 length: 18 amino acids. Trimming cost V 3 bases and J 3 bases; bases outside gene matches: 10. CDR3 residues: CASSHGLAGGKRLYEQYF. CDR3 in DNA: TGCGCCAGCAGCCACGGACTAGCGGGAGGAAAGAGGCTCTACGAGCAGTACTTC.

The rearrangement uses TRBV29-1 and TRBJ1-1; D is possibly TRBD1 (6 bases). This CDR3 contains 13 residues. V was cut by 3 bases and J by 6 bases, with 14 bases left in between. Germline assignment: CDR1 SQVTM and CDR2 ANQGSEA. The CDR3 bases are TGCAGCGTTGAGGGACACACGTTCGCTGAAGCTTTCTTT. This translates into CSVEGHTFAEAFF.

V gene TRBV20-1 combines with J gene TRBJ2-1; 8 nucleotides line up with TRBD2. The CDR3 runs 14 residues. The junction had 3 bases not matched to a gene; V was cut back by 5 bases and J by 0 bases. Germline values: CDR1 DFQATT, CDR2 SNEGSKA (reference sequence). CDR3 nucleotides: TGCAGTGCTGAAAGCGGGAGCTCCTACAATGAGCAGTTCTTC. Protein sequence: CSAESGSSYNEQFF.

The V and J genes are TRBV12-3 or TRBV12-4 and TRBJ2-2; the D gene could be TRBD1 or TRBD2 (6 bases each). This CDR3 has 16 residues. Deletions cut 1 base from V and 5 bases from J, with 14 bases between. CDR3 DNA sequence: TGTGCCAGCAGTTTAGGTGGCGGAGGGGGGACCGGGGAGCTGTTTTTT. This sequence encodes CASSLGGGGGTGELFF.

There are a few counts of this clonotype. V is TRBV12-3 or TRBV12-4 and J is TRBJ2-1; D may be TRBD1 (5 bases). CDR3 size: 11 residues. Trimming took off 7 bases at V and 6 bases at J, with 7 bases between the two ends. The CDR3: CASTQGNEQFF. DNA of the CDR3: TGTGCCAGCACCCAGGGCAATGAGCAGTTCTTC.

The chain uses TRBV29-1 and TRBJ2-7, with D unclear. The ends were cut back, 4 bases at V and 1 base at J, with 14 bases in the middle. CDR1 is SQVTM, CDR2 ANQGSEA, per germline. This CDR3 comprises 14 residues. The CDR3 DNA reads TGCAGCGTTGTCGGCGGCATCTCGTCCTACGAGCAGTACTTC. It is translated as CSVVGGISSYEQYF.

The chain employs TRBV25-1 and TRBJ2-4; D possibly uses TRBD1 or TRBD2 (5 bases each). The J call is uncertain, as TRBJ2-7 better fits the DNA end. The CDR3 loop spans 13 amino acids. Germline V gene sequence: CDR1 MGHDK, CDR2 SYGVNS. CDR3 amino acids: CASTTSTGHEQYF. Written as DNA, the CDR3 is TGTGCCAGCACCACATCCACGGGACACGAGCAGTACTTC.

V usage is TRBV11-2 and J usage is TRBJ2-7, with 11 nucleotides matching TRBD2. The CDR3 has 15 residues. Per germline, CDR1 SGHAT and CDR2 FQNNGV. J was trimmed by 5 bases and V by 5 bases; bases with no gene match: 8. The CDR3 region has the DNA TGTGCCAGCAGCCCTGGGACTAGCGGTGGGGACGAGCAGTACTTC. Translating gives CASSPGTSGGDEQYF.

This clonotype was observed a few times. The chain carries TRBV25-1 and TRBJ2-3, with D possibly being TRBD1 (7 bases). CDR1 and CDR2 from the germline V gene are MGHDK and SYGVNS. This CDR3 region has 18 residues. The V end lost 1 base, the J end lost 0 bases, and 17 bases lay between the germline ends. The DNA for the CDR3 is TGTGCCAGCAGTGAATTGTCCGCGACAGGGACTAGCACAGATACGCAGTATTTT. Translation gives CASSELSATGTSTDTQYF.

This clonotype showed up many times. The chain uses TRBV29-1 and TRBJ2-1, with D unresolved. Germline CDR1 and CDR2: SQVTM and ANQGSEA. V lost 4 bases to trimming and J lost 5 bases, with 6 bases between them. This CDR3 contains 11 residues. CDR3 in amino acids: CSVGPNNEQFF. DNA for the CDR3: TGCAGCGTTGGGCCAAACAATGAGCAGTTCTTC.